The table lists the clone carrying this T cell receptor beta chain with many counts. Its antigen is still unknown. This sample was included in a study of T-cell reconstitution after alpha-beta-depleted transplantation in children. General observations from the study: T-cell counts and diversity were attributed mostly to newly produced T cells one year after transplant. As was reported, about two months after transplant, alpha-beta T cells came from several hundred expanded graft clones. Certain patients had high TCRbeta diversity at day 60, and it came from recipient T cells and thymic progenitors that survived.

Per germline, CDR1 SGDLS and CDR2 YYNGEE. Trimming stripped 3 bases from V and 7 bases from J, with 20 bases between. The length of the CDR3 is 16 residues. Preparation of the TCRbeta library involved a method that used unique molecular identifiers. TCRdb ran MiXCR on the PCR reads and lists one entry per CDR3 protein. Among 200,000 to 250,000 distinct CDR3 sequences, about 7% were seen once, and the ten largest hold 4.5% to 6.5%. The sequence came from a boy aged 2 to 10 with acute lymphoblastic leukemia, due to receive a stem cell transplant. The V and J genes are TRBV9 and TRBJ2-1; D may match TRBD1 or TRBD2 (6 bases each). Sequencing used PBMCs, obtained before TCRalphabeta/CD19-depleted stem cell transplant. The CDR3 is CASSAPRRGTGNEQFF. CDR3 sequence (DNA): TGTGCCAGCAGCGCACCCCGGAGGGGGACTGGGAATGAGCAGTTCTTC.